Each of the 20 T cell receptor beta chains below was sequenced from the same sample in a study of T cell responses to AZD1222 COVID-19 vaccine (dated by TCRdb to 2020 to 2022). Preparation of the library involved the immunoSEQ multiplex PCR assay. TCRdb took this table from immuneACCESS and kept in-frame rearrangements with V and J called. Such tables lack part of the clones; where checked against another copy, unresolved V genes explain under half of the gap, and the rest is unexplained. Across this sample there are some 150,000 clones, with roughly nine tenths seen only once. The top ten constitute roughly 6.9% of the sample. This sample's time point label indicates: sample from adult after SARS-CoV-2 infection, after symptom onset. The sample here was peripheral blood, taken after recovery from COVID-19. These receptor sequences come from an adult who had recovered from COVID-19.

The chain combines TRBV7-9 with TRBJ2-1; 9 bases align to TRBD2. V lost 4 bases, J lost 3 bases, and 13 bases stayed unmatched. This CDR3 is 18 amino acids long. CDR1 and CDR2 from the germline V gene are SEHNR and FQNEAQ (reference sequence). The CDR3 is CASSSSSGGYTIYNEQFF. The DNA of the CDR3 is TGTGCCAGCAGCTCCTCCAGCGGGGGGTACACAATCTACAATGAGCAGTTCTTC.

The V gene is TRBV2, the J gene TRBJ2-3; D not certain. V was shortened by 8 bases and J by 4 bases, with 10 bases between the two germline ends. The CDR3 loop spans 12 amino acids. Germline-derived CDR1 and CDR2 are SNHLY and FYNNEI. CDR3 nucleotides: TGTGCCAGCTTAGAATTGGCAGATACGCAGTATTTT. Translating gives CASLELADTQYF.

The rearrangement links TRBV28 to TRBJ2-3; TRBD1 matches 8 bases. With 6 bases clipped from V and 2 bases from J, the junction kept 7 bases outside the gene matches. CDR3 length: 15 amino acids. Germline lookup yields CDR1 MDHEN and CDR2 SYDVKM. The CDR3 protein is CASRYRGKNTDTQYF. The CDR3 bases are TGTGCCAGCAGGTACAGGGGGAAAAACACAGATACGCAGTATTTT. The variable domain in full, completed from reference TRBV28 and TRBJ2-3, reads DVKVTQSSRYLVKRTGEKVFLECVQDMDHENMFWYRQDPGLGLRLIYFSYDVKMKEKGDIPEGYSVSREKKERFSLILESASTNQTSMYLCASRYRGKNTDTQYFGPGTRLTVL.

J is TRBJ1-2 and V is TRBV5-1, with 9 bases matching TRBD1. The CDR3 has 13 amino acids. Germline loops: CDR1 SGHRS, CDR2 YFSETQ. V was clipped by 4 bases and J by 5 bases; unmatched bases: 3. CDR3 coding DNA: TGCGCCAGCAGCCTTGACAGGGGGTATGGCTACACCTTC. Translating gives CASSLDRGYGYTF.

The genes are TRBV19 and TRBJ2-3, with 10 bases aligning to TRBD2. Germline V gene sequence: CDR1 LNHDA, CDR2 SQIVND (reference sequence). The CDR3 spans 16 residues. J gave up 1 base and V 7 bases, and 8 bases lay outside the gene matches. The CDR3 loop is CASKRSGTSGTDTQYF. The CDR3 nucleotides read TGTGCCAGTAAAAGATCCGGGACTAGCGGCACAGATACGCAGTATTTT.

This clone was found a few times. The chain couples TRBV12-3 or TRBV12-4 to TRBJ1-1, with unresolved D. The V end lost 6 bases, the J end lost 0 bases, and 8 bases lay between the germline ends. The CDR3 totals 13 residues. This CDR3 reads CASSRPMNTEAFF. The CDR3 DNA sequence: TGTGCCAGCAGCCGACCCATGAACACTGAAGCTTTCTTT.

This rearrangement joins TRBV19 to TRBJ1-2; 7 bases are a match to TRBD1. V shed 3 bases, J shed 0 bases, and the junction held 10 bases outside the gene matches. The CDR3 loop spans 17 amino acids. CDR1 is LNHDA, CDR2 SQIVND, per germline (reference sequence). The CDR3 loop reads CASSITGQLGSNYGYTF. For the CDR3, the DNA is TGTGCCAGTAGTATCACGGGACAGCTGGGGTCTAACTATGGCTACACCTTC.

The chain couples TRBV5-1 to TRBJ1-1; the match to TRBD1 covers 7 bases. Germline V CDR1 and CDR2: SGHRS, YFSETQ. CDR3 length: 13 amino acids. V lost 5 bases and J lost 7; bases outside the gene matches: 8. The CDR3 DNA is TGCGCCAGCAGACTAGGACAGGATCTTGAAGCTTTCTTT. It specifies CASRLGQDLEAFF.

The V gene is TRBV27, the J gene TRBJ1-2; the D gene is possibly TRBD1 (5 bases). The length of the CDR3 is 14 residues. V was pared by 4 bases and J by 6 bases, with 15 bases between. The germline V gene encodes CDR1 MNHEY and CDR2 SMNVEV (reference sequence). The CDR3 is CASSSSGRLDGYTF. The CDR3, as DNA: TGTGCCAGCAGTTCCTCGGGACGTTTGGATGGCTACACCTTC.

This chain uses TRBV27 with TRBJ1-6; TRBD1 matches 9 bases. This CDR3 has 15 residues. The V gene's germline CDR1 is MNHEY and CDR2 SMNVEV (reference sequence). Losses at the gene ends were 6 bases for V and 9 bases for J; bases not matched to a gene: 9. CDR3 in amino acids: CASRPGQGRGSPLHF. The CDR3, as DNA: TGTGCCAGCAGACCCGGACAGGGGAGAGGTTCACCCCTCCACTTT.

The V and J genes are TRBV7-9 and TRBJ2-5, with D unclear. Germline V CDR1 and CDR2: SEHNR, FQNEAQ (reference sequence). Trimming cost V 5 bases and J 0 bases, with 16 bases left between them. The CDR3 totals 16 residues. CDR3 in DNA: TGTGCCAGCAGCGGAAGTCGGGCAGAGTACCAAGAGACCCAGTACTTC. Translation: CASSGSRAEYQETQYF.

The V gene is TRBV5-1, the J gene TRBJ1-4; D is possibly TRBD1 (6 bases). This CDR3 spans 15 amino acids. V was shortened by 0 bases and J by 8 bases, with 14 bases between the two germline ends. Germline lookup yields CDR1 SGHRS and CDR2 YFSETQ. The chain's CDR3 is CASSLGGGAREKLFF. For the CDR3, the DNA is TGCGCCAGCAGCTTGGGTGGGGGGGCGCGAGAAAAACTGTTTTTT.

This rearrangement joins TRBV7-2 to TRBJ1-1, with D possibly matching TRBD1 (5 bases). Per germline, CDR1 SGHTA and CDR2 FQGNSA. The V and J ends lost 2 bases and 3 bases respectively, with 13 bases between them. This CDR3 region has 15 residues. CDR3 sequence (DNA): TGTGCCAGCAGCTTATATGGGGCCGGGGACACTGAAGCTTTCTTT. It encodes CASSLYGAGDTEAFF.

This chain connects TRBV9 to TRBJ1-2; unclear D gene. Between the trimmed V and J ends, which lost 0 bases and 5 bases, there was a span of 8 bases. This CDR3 has 13 residues. Germline V gene data show CDR1 as SGDLS and CDR2 as YYNGEE. The chain's CDR3 is CASSVEVGYGYTF. The CDR3 bases are TGTGCCAGCAGCGTAGAGGTGGGGTATGGCTACACCTTC.

This clone showed up just once. This chain joins TRBV19 and TRBJ1-1, with a tentative D call TRBD1 (5 bases). The V end was cut by 0 bases, the J end by 11 bases, with 13 bases between. Germline V lookup: CDR1 LNHDA, CDR2 SQIVND (reference sequence). This CDR3 has 13 residues. CDR3 amino acids: CASSIDFGGDAFF. CDR3 coding DNA: TGTGCCAGTAGTATAGATTTTGGAGGGGACGCTTTCTTT.

This chain uses TRBV5-1 with TRBJ2-7; the D is unclear. Germline CDR1 SGHRS, CDR2 YFSETQ. The CDR3 has 14 residues. The V end lost 2 bases, the J end lost 4 bases, and 13 bases lay between the germline ends. The DNA of the CDR3 is TGCGCCAGCAGCTTTCTGCCCGGATCGTACGAGCAGTACTTC. It codes for CASSFLPGSYEQYF.

The chain joins TRBV24-1 to TRBJ1-2; a weak D match, TRBD1 (6 bases). Trimming stripped 4 bases from V and 8 bases from J, with 10 bases between. The germline gives CDR1 KGHDR, CDR2 SFDVKD. The CDR3 totals 12 residues. The CDR3 nucleotides are TGTGCCACCAGTGACCCCCAGGGGGGCTACACCTTC. The encoded protein is CATSDPQGGYTF.

The chain couples TRBV18 to TRBJ2-6; TRBD1 agrees at 7 bases. CDR1 and CDR2 from the germline V gene are KGHSH and LQKENI. This CDR3 region has 15 residues. V gave up 8 bases and J gave up 3 bases; unmatched junction bases: 7. CDR3 in DNA: TGTGCCAGCGCCCACGACAGGGTTGGGGCCAACGTCCTGACTTTC. Its protein is CASAHDRVGANVLTF.

In this sample, this clone turned up once. V usage is TRBV9 and J usage is TRBJ2-1, with 10 bases lining up with TRBD2. The CDR3 consists of 16 residues. With V trimmed by 4 bases and J by 9 bases, 13 bases remained unmatched. In germline, CDR1 is SGDLS, CDR2 YYNGEE. CDR3 sequence reads: CASSRARAGGPGEQFF. CDR3 sequence (DNA): TGTGCCAGCAGCCGTGCTCGAGCGGGAGGGCCAGGTGAGCAGTTCTTC.

V usage is TRBV16 and J usage is TRBJ1-2; 7 nucleotides line up with TRBD1. Germline assignment: CDR1 KGHSY and CDR2 FQNENV. CDR3 length: 14 residues. After removal of 4 bases from V and 2 bases from J, the junction contained 4 bases not matched to a gene. CDR3 protein: CASSPGQVNYGYTF. CDR3 nucleotide sequence: TGTGCCAGCAGCCCCGGACAGGTCAACTATGGCTACACCTTC.